This passage covers 2 T cell receptor beta chains from one sample sequenced in a study of CD8 T cells in ankylosing spondylitis. Findings of the study overall: Characteristic of ankylosing spondylitis blood, it appeared, was a TCR beta motif comprising several highly homologous variants.

The antigens of these receptors remain unknown. TCRdb fed the 5' RACE reads into MiXCR, producing one record per CDR3 protein. The data contain hundreds of thousands of distinct CDR3 sequences, 25% to 30% of them singletons. The material sequenced was blood, either unsorted or a sorted T cell fraction (not recorded which). The receptor source for this set is a male donor with ankylosing spondylitis.

The gene calls are TRBV27 and TRBJ2-1; D is unclear. Trimming took off 4 bases at V and 8 bases at J, with 9 bases between the two ends. The CDR3 runs to 12 residues. Germline loops: CDR1 MNHEY, CDR2 SMNVEV (reference sequence). The CDR3 DNA is TGTGCCAGCAGTTCCATAGGGCATGAGCAGTTCTTC. Amino acids: CASSSIGHEQFF.

The chain has TRBV27 and TRBJ1-3; D remains ambiguous. V lost 6 bases and J 0 bases, leaving 15 bases between the germline ends. The CDR3 is 16 amino acids. Germline loops: CDR1 MNHEY, CDR2 SMNVEV (reference sequence). Here the CDR3 reads CASSPIDTTSGNTIYF. CDR3 nucleotide sequence: TGTGCCAGCAGCCCAATTGACACAACCTCTGGAAACACCATATATTTT.